This passage covers 20 T cell receptor beta chains from one sample sequenced in a study of T cells after yellow fever vaccination. TCRdb processed the 5' RACE reads anew with MiXCR; each CDR3 protein has one entry. The sample includes hundreds of thousands of distinct CDR3 sequences, about 19% of them seen just once. The input for sequencing was PBMCs, taken 15 days after the yellow fever booster vaccination. These receptor sequences come from a man between 25 and 39 years old who received the YFV17D yellow fever vaccine.

The V call is TRBV28, the J call TRBJ1-2; the D gene is possibly TRBD1 (6 bases). The CDR3 extends over 16 amino acids. Germline V gene sequence: CDR1 MDHEN, CDR2 SYDVKM. The ends were cut back, 3 bases at V and 7 bases at J, with 21 bases in the middle. The CDR3 reads CASSLVDSLGTFGYTF. Written as DNA, the CDR3 is TGTGCCAGCAGTTTGGTGGACAGTCTCGGAACGTTTGGCTACACCTTC.

This clonotype was observed a handful of times. V usage is TRBV7-2 and J usage is TRBJ2-5; possible D gene TRBD1, 7 bases. V was cut by 1 base and J by 5 bases, with 14 bases left in between. Looked up from germline, CDR1 is SGHTA and CDR2 is FQGNSA. The CDR3 is 15 amino acids. CDR3 residues: CASSLGPGGWETQYF. The CDR3 coding sequence is TGTGCCAGCAGCTTAGGGCCAGGGGGGTGGGAGACCCAGTACTTC.

The chain uses TRBV20-1 and TRBJ2-3; TRBD2 aligns across 8 bases. This CDR3 has 16 residues. Germline trimming cut 1 base from V and 0 bases from J; bases unmatched to any gene: 6. Germline V gene sequence: CDR1 DFQATT, CDR2 SNEGSKA (reference sequence). CDR3 in amino acids: CSARVRVAGSTDTQYF. For the CDR3, the DNA is TGCAGTGCTAGAGTCCGAGTAGCGGGAAGCACAGATACGCAGTATTTT.

This clonotype turned up a few times. In nucleotides, the CDR3 is TGTGCCACCAGTGATTTCCCGGAAAACCAAGAGACCCAGTACTTC. It yields the protein CATSDFPENQETQYF. The rearrangement uses TRBV24-1 and TRBJ2-5, with D uncertain. This CDR3 region has 15 residues. Trimming took off 1 base at V and 0 bases at J, with 8 bases between the two ends. Germline V gene sequence: CDR1 KGHDR, CDR2 SFDVKD.

In its sample, this clonotype was seen a few times. The chain joins TRBV7-2 to TRBJ2-4; no firm D call. CDR3 size: 13 residues. Trimming removed 3 bases at V and 0 bases at J, with 3 bases between. Germline V gene sequence: CDR1 SGHTA, CDR2 FQGNSA. As DNA, the CDR3 is TGTGCCAGCAGCTTGCCAGCCAAAAACATTCAGTACTTC. Protein product: CASSLPAKNIQYF.

This clonotype was seen a single time. The rearrangement links TRBV5-1 to TRBJ1-5; TRBD1 aligns across 7 bases. Germline lookup yields CDR1 SGHRS and CDR2 YFSETQ. The CDR3 is made up of 15 amino acids. Trimming at V came to 4 bases and at J to 4 bases, leaving 8 bases not matched to a gene. The CDR3 coding sequence is TGCGCCAGCAGCGCTAGGGGGGACAGAAATCAGCCCCAGCATTTT. Translation: CASSARGDRNQPQHF.

This clonotype occurred a few times. The V call is TRBV7-9, the J call TRBJ2-1; no definite D call. V was shortened by 1 base and J by 15 bases, with 16 bases between the two germline ends. This CDR3 contains 13 residues. Germline lookup yields CDR1 SEHNR and CDR2 FQNEAQ (reference sequence). For the CDR3, the DNA is TGTGCCAGCAGCTTAGAGGGAAGGGCCCGACTGTTCTTC. This sequence encodes CASSLEGRARLFF.

The rearrangement links TRBV5-1 to TRBJ2-1, with D possibly TRBD1 on 6 matching bases. With 5 bases removed from V and 10 bases from J, the gap between germline ends came to 13 bases. CDR1 and CDR2 from the germline V gene are SGHRS and YFSETQ. This CDR3 spans 12 amino acids. The chain's CDR3 is CASSPGTKEQFF. The CDR3 bases are TGCGCCAGCAGTCCCGGGACAAAGGAGCAGTTCTTC. The full variable domain, rest sourced from reference TRBV5-1 and TRBJ2-1, is KAGVTQTPRYLIKTRGQQVTLSCSPISGHRSVSWYQQTPGQGLQFLFEYFSETQRNKGNFPGRFSGRQFSNSRSEMNVSTLELGDSALYLCASSPGTKEQFFGPGTRLTVL.

This clonotype was seen a few times. This chain connects TRBV29-1 to TRBJ2-7; TRBD2 matches 7 bases. The germline V gene encodes CDR1 SQVTM and CDR2 ANQGSEA. The CDR3 is 14 amino acids. Unmatched junction bases numbered 5, after V lost 3 bases and J lost 0 bases. Here the CDR3 DNA reads TGCAGCGTTGAGGGGGAGGGGCGCTCCTACGAGCAGTACTTC. Translating it yields CSVEGEGRSYEQYF.

This clonotype was counted only a few times. The chain carries TRBV6-1 and TRBJ2-7; tentative D call: TRBD2 (5 bases). The CDR3 spans 15 residues. Germline V CDR1 and CDR2: MNHNS, SASEGT. Between the trimmed V and J ends, which lost 7 bases and 0 bases, there was a span of 16 bases. CDR3 sequence reads: CASTIDLGSSYEQYF. CDR3 bases: TGTGCCAGCACTATCGATTTGGGGAGCTCCTACGAGCAGTACTTC.

The V and J genes are TRBV7-2 and TRBJ2-1; D is possibly TRBD2 (7 bases). Trimming left V 6 bases short and J 2 bases short, with 14 bases between. Germline lookup yields CDR1 SGHTA and CDR2 FQGNSA. There are 15 residues in the CDR3. This chain's CDR3 is CASRGGLGTYNEQFF. The CDR3 nucleotides are TGTGCCAGCAGGGGGGGGCTCGGGACCTACAATGAGCAGTTCTTC.

The rearrangement links TRBV20-1 to TRBJ2-7; 11 bases are a match to TRBD2. Germline V gene data show CDR1 as DFQATT and CDR2 as SNEGSKA (reference sequence). J gave up 5 bases and V 6 bases, and 6 bases lay outside the gene matches. There are 13 residues in the CDR3. The CDR3 loop reads CSALAGGKNEQYF. In nucleotides, the CDR3 is TGCAGTGCCTTAGCGGGAGGGAAGAACGAGCAGTACTTC.

This clonotype has a count of ten or more. The chain recombines TRBV20-1 with TRBJ2-3; D call uncertain. The CDR3 consists of 13 residues. V was pared by 3 bases and J by 0 bases, with 7 bases between. Germline V gene lookup returns CDR1 DFQATT and CDR2 SNEGSKA (reference sequence). In DNA form, the CDR3 reads TGCAGTGCTAGTATCGGGAGCACAGATACGCAGTATTTT. Amino acid sequence: CSASIGSTDTQYF.

This clonotype was picked up a small number of times. The rearrangement uses TRBV29-1 and TRBJ2-2; TRBD1 might be the D (5 bases). V shed 1 base and J shed 4 bases, with 7 bases lying between them. Germline V CDR1 and CDR2: SQVTM, ANQGSEA. The CDR3 spans 13 residues. This chain's CDR3 is CSVEGGVTGELFF. The DNA for the CDR3 is TGCAGCGTTGAAGGGGGCGTCACCGGGGAGCTGTTTTTT.

This clonotype was seen a handful of times. This chain joins TRBV7-2 and TRBJ2-5, with 8 nucleotides matching TRBD2. Germline CDR1 SGHTA, CDR2 FQGNSA. This CDR3 comprises 13 residues. Trimming removed 1 base from V and 7 bases from J; junction bases left unmatched: 2. The CDR3 sequence: CASSLVAGPTQYF. CDR3 bases: TGTGCCAGCAGCTTAGTAGCGGGACCGACCCAGTACTTC.

This clonotype was observed a handful of times. The rearrangement uses TRBV20-1 and TRBJ2-1; 10 nucleotides match TRBD2. CDR1 is DFQATT and CDR2 is SNEGSKA in the germline V gene (reference sequence). The ends lost 6 bases at V and 0 bases at J; junction bases unmatched: 11. The CDR3 extends over 17 amino acids. CDR3 DNA sequence: TGCAGTGCCAGGAACCTAGCGGGAGCTAGCTCCTACAATGAGCAGTTCTTC. The encoded protein is CSARNLAGASSYNEQFF.

This clonotype was picked up a small number of times. The chain couples TRBV5-1 to TRBJ2-5; 15 bases fit TRBD2. Per germline, CDR1 SGHRS and CDR2 YFSETQ. J was trimmed by 1 base and V by 4 bases; bases with no gene match: 5. The CDR3 consists of 17 residues. The CDR3 region is CASSPGLAGGSQETQYF. The CDR3 region has the DNA TGCGCCAGCAGCCCGGGACTAGCGGGAGGTTCCCAAGAGACCCAGTACTTC.

This clonotype has only a few counts. The chain is built from TRBV28 and TRBJ2-4, with 9 bases lining up with TRBD2. Germline CDR1 reads MDHEN; CDR2 reads SYDVKM. The CDR3 covers 13 residues. V shed 9 bases, J shed 7 bases, and the junction held 7 bases outside the gene matches. For the CDR3, the DNA is TGTGCCAGTACCCTAGCGGGGCGGAACATTCAGTACTTC. It encodes CASTLAGRNIQYF.

There are many counts of this clonotype. The J gene is TRBJ2-3, the V gene TRBV4-3; D is perhaps TRBD1 (5 bases). The CDR3 totals 13 residues. Trimming removed 0 bases from V and 5 bases from J, with 6 bases in between. CDR1 LGHNA and CDR2 YSLEER come from the germline V gene. The CDR3 nucleotides are TGCGCCAGCAGCCAAGAAGGACAAGATACGCAGTATTTT. Protein product: CASSQEGQDTQYF.

The rearrangement uses TRBV19 and TRBJ1-2; perhaps TRBD1 as D (5 bases). The CDR3 length is 16 residues. The germline gives CDR1 LNHDA, CDR2 SQIVND (reference sequence). Trimming cost V 10 bases and J 4 bases, with 25 bases left between them. This CDR3 reads CANSSRGTPSSYGYTF. The DNA of the CDR3 is TGTGCCAATAGCTCGCGTGGGACTCCCTCCTCCTATGGCTACACCTTC.